These 20 T cell receptor beta chains were sequenced from one sample in a study of shared clonotypes between healthy human individuals. Libraries were prepared by immunoSEQ multiplex PCR; TCRdb keeps only in-frame clonotypes and omits some of them. Here the sample spans roughly 520,000 clones, about 96% being singletons. Sequenced input: naive CD4+ T cells sorted from blood. The subset was: CD45RA+ positively selected. The receptors here all came from a woman in her 30s in good health.

The chain recombines TRBV18 with TRBJ1-2; the match to TRBD1 covers 7 bases. V trimming: 3 bases; J trimming: 5 bases; junction bases outside the gene matches: 9. CDR3 length: 15 amino acids. Germline V gene lookup returns CDR1 KGHSH and CDR2 LQKENI. The CDR3 region has the DNA TGTGCCAGCTCACCTTCACAGGGGTTTGAATATGGCTACACCTTC. It yields the protein CASSPSQGFEYGYTF.

This rearrangement joins TRBV6-5 to TRBJ1-4; 7 bases agree with TRBD1. Per germline, CDR1 MNHEY and CDR2 SVGAGI. The CDR3 length is 15 residues. V was pared by 6 bases and J by 4 bases, with 8 bases of the junction left unmatched. The CDR3 DNA reads TGTGCCAGCAGCCGAACGACAGGGATTAATGAAAAACTGTTTTTT. The encoded protein is CASSRTTGINEKLFF.

V gene TRBV7-9 combines with J gene TRBJ2-5; no reliable D call. The closer fit of TRBJ2-7 to the DNA end suggests the J call may be wrong. This CDR3 has 14 residues. Germline CDR1 and CDR2: SEHNR and FQNEAQ (reference sequence). CDR3 region: CASSLVTASYEQYF. Written as DNA, the CDR3 is TGTGCCAGCAGCTTAGTGACGGCATCCTACGAGCAGTACTTC.

The chain has TRBV6-5 and TRBJ1-1, with D possibly being TRBD1 (6 bases). V dropped 5 bases and J dropped 1 base, with 14 bases sitting between them. Per germline, CDR1 MNHEY and CDR2 SVGAGI. This CDR3 has 15 residues. The CDR3, as DNA: TGTGCCAGCAGTCCCCCGGGACATAGGAACACTGAAGCTTTCTTT. Translated, it gives CASSPPGHRNTEAFF.

The gene calls are TRBV7-3 and TRBJ1-2; a weak D match, TRBD1 (5 bases). Germline-derived CDR1 and CDR2 are SGHTA and FQGTGA. Trimming took off 4 bases at V and 0 bases at J, with 12 bases between the two ends. CDR3 length: 15 amino acids. The CDR3 spells CASSSGDPPNYGYTF. The CDR3 DNA sequence: TGTGCCAGCAGCTCGGGGGACCCCCCTAACTATGGCTACACCTTC. Complete variable domain (other parts from reference TRBV7-3 and TRBJ1-2): GAGVSQTPSNKVTEKGKYVELRCDPISGHTALYWYRQSLGQGPEFLIYFQGTGAADDSGLPNDRFFAVRPEGSVSTLKIQRTERGDSAVYLCASSSGDPPNYGYTFGSGTRLTVV.

V usage is TRBV28 and J usage is TRBJ2-3; TRBD1 or TRBD2 may be the D gene (5 bases each). Germline CDR1 reads MDHEN; CDR2 reads SYDVKM. The CDR3 covers 16 residues. Trimming pared 2 bases from V and 4 bases from J, leaving 16 bases between. This CDR3 is CASSLTVGAGADTQYF. The CDR3 DNA reads as TGTGCCAGCAGTTTAACGGTCGGGGCGGGCGCAGATACGCAGTATTTT. Together with reference TRBV28 and TRBJ2-3, the CDR3 gives the full variable domain: DVKVTQSSRYLVKRTGEKVFLECVQDMDHENMFWYRQDPGLGLRLIYFSYDVKMKEKGDIPEGYSVSREKKERFSLILESASTNQTSMYLCASSLTVGAGADTQYFGPGTRLTVL.

The chain recombines TRBV28 with TRBJ2-2; 9 positions match TRBD2. This CDR3 spans 14 amino acids. Unmatched junction bases numbered 6, after V lost 7 bases and J lost 6 bases. Looked up from germline, CDR1 is MDHEN and CDR2 is SYDVKM. CDR3 amino acids: CASISGSNAGELFF. DNA for the CDR3: TGTGCCAGCATTAGCGGGAGTAATGCCGGGGAGCTGTTTTTT.

This chain connects TRBV5-1 to TRBJ2-7, with D perhaps assigned TRBD1 or TRBD2 (5 bases each). The CDR3 consists of 16 residues. V was clipped by 0 bases and J by 0 bases, with 13 bases between them. Germline CDR1 is SGHRS and CDR2 is YFSETQ. In nucleotides, the CDR3 is TGCGCCAGCAGCTTGGGGGGGACGGTAAGCTCCTACGAGCAGTACTTC. This codes for CASSLGGTVSSYEQYF. The full variable domain, completed using reference TRBV5-1 and TRBJ2-7, is KAGVTQTPRYLIKTRGQQVTLSCSPISGHRSVSWYQQTPGQGLQFLFEYFSETQRNKGNFPGRFSGRQFSNSRSEMNVSTLELGDSALYLCASSLGGTVSSYEQYFGPGTRLTVT.

This chain links TRBV6-1 with TRBJ2-7, with 7 positions matching TRBD2. Trimming took 0 bases from V and 2 from J; bases not matched to a gene: 10. The germline gives CDR1 MNHNS, CDR2 SASEGT. This CDR3 contains 17 residues. The DNA for the CDR3 is TGTGCCAGCAGTGAAGCGGGGGAGGGAATTGCACCCTACGAGCAGTACTTC. Its translation is CASSEAGEGIAPYEQYF.

The V and J genes are TRBV28 and TRBJ1-2; D remains unclear. Germline V gene data show CDR1 as MDHEN and CDR2 as SYDVKM. The length of the CDR3 is 12 residues. The V and J ends lost 5 bases and 6 bases respectively, with 10 bases between them. DNA of the CDR3: TGTGCCAGCAGTATATCGGGAAATGGCTACACCTTC. Translated, it gives CASSISGNGYTF.

This chain uses TRBV28 with TRBJ2-6; 7 bases map to TRBD2. The trim removed 1 base at V and 2 bases at J, leaving 5 bases unmatched. The V gene's germline CDR1 is MDHEN and CDR2 SYDVKM. The CDR3 loop spans 17 amino acids. DNA of the CDR3: TGTGCCAGCAGTTTATCGACTAGCTCTCCTGGGGCCAACGTCCTGACTTTC. It encodes CASSLSTSSPGANVLTF.

The gene calls are TRBV27 and TRBJ2-3; TRBD1 or TRBD2 may be the D gene (5 bases each). This CDR3 comprises 14 residues. Per the germline V gene, CDR1 is MNHEY and CDR2 is SMNVEV (reference sequence). V gave up 5 bases and J gave up 2 bases, with 11 bases separating them. This CDR3 reads CASSPPGPTDTQYF. For the CDR3, the DNA is TGTGCCAGCAGTCCCCCGGGGCCCACAGATACGCAGTATTTT.

The V gene is TRBV11-2, the J gene TRBJ1-1, with D perhaps TRBD1 (5 bases). Trimming pared 1 base from V and 1 base from J, leaving 13 bases between. The CDR3 has 16 residues. Germline-derived CDR1 and CDR2 are SGHAT and FQNNGV. CDR3 bases: TGTGCCAGCAGCTTAGTGTTGGGGGTCGGGAACACTGAAGCTTTCTTT. Translation: CASSLVLGVGNTEAFF.

This chain joins TRBV4-1 and TRBJ1-5, with 7 bases lining up with TRBD1. This CDR3 has 16 residues. Germline loops: CDR1 MGHRA, CDR2 YSYEKL. With V trimmed by 0 bases and J by 6 bases, 8 bases remained unmatched. The DNA for the CDR3 is TGCGCCAGCAGCCAAGAGGGCGGCCAGGGGGTTCAGCCCCAGCATTTT. Protein product: CASSQEGGQGVQPQHF.

The chain joins TRBV19 to TRBJ1-1, with 7 bases aligning to TRBD1. The CDR3 loop spans 14 amino acids. Germline trimming cut 3 bases from V and 6 bases from J; bases unmatched to any gene: 7. Germline assignment: CDR1 LNHDA and CDR2 SQIVND (reference sequence). The CDR3 spells CASSITGVSSEAFF. The CDR3 nucleotides read TGTGCCAGTAGTATCACAGGGGTCTCGTCTGAAGCTTTCTTT.

The rearrangement uses TRBV5-4 and TRBJ1-4; D may be TRBD1 (5 bases). V was trimmed by 3 bases and J by 5 bases, leaving 20 bases between them. The germline V gene has CDR1 SGHNT and CDR2 YYREEE (reference sequence). There are 17 residues in the CDR3. The CDR3 DNA reads TGTGCCAGCAGCTGGGGGAGCGGGCGTGCTAGAAATGAAAAACTGTTTTTT. As protein: CASSWGSGRARNEKLFF.

The count of this clone is one. This sequence joins TRBV5-8 and TRBJ2-3, with D unresolved. The germline V gene encodes CDR1 SGHTS and CDR2 YDEGEE. CDR3 length equals 11 residues. The ends were cut back, 2 bases at V and 9 bases at J, with 7 bases in the middle. The CDR3 here is CASSFSGTQYF. CDR3 DNA sequence: TGTGCCAGCAGCTTTAGTGGGACGCAGTATTTT.

The chain has TRBV11-2 and TRBJ2-5; D gene ambiguous. Germline loops: CDR1 SGHAT, CDR2 FQNNGV. Trimming took 3 bases from V and 0 from J, leaving 20 bases between them. The CDR3 covers 18 residues. The CDR3 spells CASSFSQLGMGNQETQYF. In nucleotides, the CDR3 is TGTGCCAGCAGCTTCAGTCAGTTGGGGATGGGAAACCAAGAGACCCAGTACTTC.

The V gene is TRBV27, the J gene TRBJ2-4; no clear D. V was trimmed by 6 bases and J by 0 bases, leaving 9 bases between them. This CDR3 region has 14 residues. The germline V gene has CDR1 MNHEY and CDR2 SMNVEV (reference sequence). This CDR3 is CASSPVRAKNIQYF. DNA for the CDR3: TGTGCCAGCAGCCCCGTGAGAGCCAAAAACATTCAGTACTTC.

V is TRBV5-6 and J is TRBJ2-2; D remains unclear. Between the trimmed V and J ends, which lost 6 bases and 3 bases, there was a span of 6 bases. This CDR3 contains 12 residues. Per germline, CDR1 SGHDT and CDR2 YYEEEE. The CDR3 sequence: CASNRHTGELFF. The DNA for the CDR3 is TGTGCCAGCAATCGACACACCGGGGAGCTGTTTTTT.